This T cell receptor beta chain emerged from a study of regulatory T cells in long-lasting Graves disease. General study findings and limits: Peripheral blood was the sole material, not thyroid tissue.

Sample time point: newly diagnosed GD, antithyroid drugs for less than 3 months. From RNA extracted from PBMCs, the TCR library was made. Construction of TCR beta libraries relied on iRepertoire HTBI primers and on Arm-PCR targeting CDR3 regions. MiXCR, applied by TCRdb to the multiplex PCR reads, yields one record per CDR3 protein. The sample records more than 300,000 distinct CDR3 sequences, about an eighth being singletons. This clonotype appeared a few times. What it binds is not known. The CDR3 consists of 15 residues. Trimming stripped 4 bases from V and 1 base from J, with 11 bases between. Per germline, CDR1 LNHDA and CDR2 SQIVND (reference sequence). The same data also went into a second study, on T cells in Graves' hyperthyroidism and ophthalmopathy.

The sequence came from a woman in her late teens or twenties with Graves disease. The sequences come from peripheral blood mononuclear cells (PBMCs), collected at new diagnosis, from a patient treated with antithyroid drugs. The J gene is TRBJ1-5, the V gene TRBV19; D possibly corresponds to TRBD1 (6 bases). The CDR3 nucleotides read TGTGCCAGTAGTAAAACAGGGATAAGCAATCAGCCCCAGCATTTT. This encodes CASSKTGISNQPQHF.